The text below deals with one T cell receptor beta chain. CDR3 length: 14 residues. The germline V and J ends were trimmed by 2 bases and 4 bases, with 11 bases remaining between them. From germline, CDR1 is KGHSH and CDR2 LQKENI. As originally analysed: Reference gene primer amplification yielded estimated nucleated cell counts. Method: immunoSEQ multiplex PCR; TCRdb's copy keeps in-frame clones and lacks some. V and J calls and clone size are given by that table; D and trimming were obtained from the DNA. The table lists about 48,000 clones, approximately 86% of them singletons. The data were taken from a study of blood T cell repertoires in COVID-19. Across the study: Material from acute and convalescent COVID-19 was sourced from the United States, Italy and Spain. The cDNA or gDNA used as material had been derived from T cells, B-cell-depleted T cells, or PBMCs.

The chain employs TRBV18 and TRBJ1-1; a weak D match, TRBD1 (6 bases). The clonotype was recovered from a woman older than 75 with acute or convalescent COVID-19. The sequenced material came from peripheral blood. CDR3 sequence reads: CASSPGGGLTEAFF. The CDR3 nucleotides read TGTGCCAGCTCACCAGGCGGGGGGCTCACTGAAGCTTTCTTT.